The following is a TCR beta chain sequence with its context. Its cognate antigen is unknown. V was trimmed by 4 bases and J by 1 base, leaving 14 bases between them. CDR3 length: 15 residues. Germline CDR1 is SGHNT and CDR2 is YYREEE (reference sequence). This sample is drawn from a study of lymphopenia after photon versus proton radiotherapy. Study-wide results and caveats: Larger post-nadir TCR diversity loss correlated inversely with survival in deceased patients. Oligoclonal CD8+ Temra expansion after nadir drove photon patients' diversity drop.

Sequenced by immunoSEQ multiplex PCR; TCRdb stores in-frame clones only, minus some. Seen here are approximately 80,000 clones, around 88% observed once, and the top ten hold 1.3% to 1.5%. This rearrangement joins TRBV5-4 to TRBJ1-1; D is possibly TRBD1 (5 bases). The material was peripheral blood, obtained from a patient treated with proton-based radiotherapy. This receptor was obtained from a man aged 55-75 years with pancreatic cancer. CDR3 bases: TGTGCCAGCAGCCGGGACGGAAACGCGAACACTGAAGCTTTCTTT. It yields the protein CASSRDGNANTEAFF.